This is a list of T cell receptor beta chains from one sample in a study of a mutant IDH1 vaccine in newly diagnosed glioma. Clones were read by immunoSEQ multiplex PCR, and TCRdb kept only the in-frame ones, dropping some. Of around 92,000 clones in the sample, over 85% were seen once. The input for sequencing was PBMCs, taken from a glioma patient treated with radiotherapy, temozolomide or both. Receptor source: a woman between 45 and 65 years old with glioma. CDR3s include the opening cysteine and the closing phenylalanine or tryptophan. The D gene is left open where the match is weak. Some rows have no size entry. The others give once, few or many, or a class for an expanded clone.

D	V	J	size	DNA	CDR3
TRBD2	TRBV5-1	TRBJ2-2	.	TGCGCCAGCAGCCTTCTTGCGGGGGCGAACACCGGGGAGCTGTTTTTT	CASSLLAGANTGELFF
TRBD2	TRBV7-7	TRBJ2-1	once	TGTGCTAGCAGCTCCGGGACTAGTCTATACAATGAGCAGTTCTTC	CASSSGTSLYNEQFF
.	TRBV6-5	TRBJ2-2	.	TGTGCCAGCAGTTATTCGGTGAACACCGGGGAGCTGTTTTTT	CASSYSVNTGELFF
TRBD1	TRBV6-1	TRBJ1-6	.	TGTGCCAGCAATACAGGGGAATATAATTCACCCCTCCACTTT	CASNTGEYNSPLHF
.	TRBV28	TRBJ1-1	once	TGTGCCAGCAGATGGGATCTATCGGCCTCGACTGAAGCTTTCTTT	CASRWDLSASTEAFF
.	TRBV30	TRBJ2-7	.	TGTGCCTGGAGTCGGGACGGGGAAGGGTTCATCGAGCAGTACTTC	CAWSRDGEGFIEQYF
.	TRBV30	TRBJ2-4	.	TGTGCCTGGAGTGTACGAGGAGGCAAAAACATTCAGTACTTC	CAWSVRGGKNIQYF
.	TRBV2	TRBJ2-2	.	TGTGCCAGCAGTGAAAGAAGGCGTACGAACACCGGGGAGCTGTTTTTT	CASSERRRTNTGELFF
.	TRBV29-1	TRBJ2-1	.	TGCAGCGTTGAACTCAGATACAATGAGCAGTTCTTC	CSVELRYNEQFF
.	TRBV28	TRBJ2-7	.	TGTGCCAGCAGATCCGGGGTAGCGGTCTCCTACGAGCAGTACTTC	CASRSGVAVSYEQYF
.	TRBV30	TRBJ1-5	few	TGTGCCTGGAGTGGCAGCCTAGCTGGTCAGCCCCAGCATTTT	CAWSGSLAGQPQHF
TRBD2	TRBV28	TRBJ2-7	.	TGTGCCAGCAGTTCTTGGACTAGCGGGAGCAAGGACGAGCAGTACTTC	CASSSWTSGSKDEQYF
.	TRBV5-1	TRBJ2-3	.	TGCGCCAGCAGCTTGGGGGGCTCCAGGACCACAGATACGCAGTATTTT	CASSLGGSRTTDTQYF
.	TRBV9	TRBJ2-6	.	TGTGCCAGCAGCGTAGGTCGTGGGGCCAACGTCCTGACTTTC	CASSVGRGANVLTF
.	TRBV7-9	TRBJ1-4	.	TGTGCCAGCAGCTTAGGAGTTGGGGACACCTTTAATGAAAAACTGTTTTTT	CASSLGVGDTFNEKLFF
TRBD1	TRBV6-5	TRBJ1-4	.	TGTGCCAGCAGTTTAAACAGGGGTGGTGGTGAAAAACTGTTTTTT	CASSLNRGGGEKLFF
.	TRBV28	TRBJ1-5	few	TGTGCCAGCAGTGGATCGAGTGTTAGCAATCAGCCCCAGCATTTT	CASSGSSVSNQPQHF
TRBD2	TRBV7-2	TRBJ2-3	.	TGTGCCAGCAGCTTATTAGCGGGAGGGCCGGGAGATACGCAGTATTTT	CASSLLAGGPGDTQYF
TRBD2	TRBV10-3	TRBJ2-7	.	TGTGCCATCAGTGACCTAAGCGGGAGCTCCGAGCAGTACTTC	CAISDLSGSSEQYF
TRBD1	TRBV27	TRBJ1-5	.	TGTGCCAGCAGTCAAGGGACAGGGATGAATCAGCCCCAGCATTTT	CASSQGTGMNQPQHF
TRBD1	TRBV5-1	TRBJ1-1	.	TGCGCCAGCAGCTTACAGGGGACGAACACTGAAGCTTTCTTT	CASSLQGTNTEAFF
.	TRBV18	TRBJ2-1	once	TGTGCCAGCTCACCAGGGCGGGATTCTTACAATGAGCAGTTCTTC	CASSPGRDSYNEQFF
TRBD2	TRBV7-2	TRBJ2-7	.	TGTGCCAGCAGCTCACCGGGACTAGGACCCCTCGAGCAGTACTTC	CASSSPGLGPLEQYF
TRBD2	TRBV10-2	TRBJ2-7	.	TGCGCCAGCAGTATTCTAGCGGAGGGAGAGCAGTACTTC	CASSILAEGEQYF
.	TRBV25-1	TRBJ2-7	.	TGTGCCAGCAGTGAATCCAGCGAAGCCTACGAGCAGTACTTC	CASSESSEAYEQYF
TRBD1	TRBV5-6	TRBJ1-5	.	TGTGCCAGCAGCTTGGCGGTCGGAACAGGGGACCCCGATCAGCCCCAGCATTTT	CASSLAVGTGDPDQPQHF
.	TRBV30	TRBJ1-4	.	TGTGCCTGGAGCAGGGAGGAGGCTGAAAAACTGTTTTTT	CAWSREEAEKLFF
TRBD2	TRBV7-9	TRBJ2-1	.	TGTGCCAGCAGCTTAGAACTAGCGGTCGATGAGCAGTTCTTC	CASSLELAVDEQFF
.	TRBV7-9	TRBJ2-7	once	TGTGCCAGCAGCTCCACCGCCTACGAGCAGTACTTC	CASSSTAYEQYF
.	TRBV7-8	TRBJ1-1	.	TGTGCCAGCATCCCTAGGGGGGCGCGTCCTGAAGCTTTCTTT	CASIPRGARPEAFF
TRBD1	TRBV11-1	TRBJ2-3	.	TGTGCCAGCACGGACAGGAGCACAGATACGCAGTATTTT	CASTDRSTDTQYF
TRBD1	TRBV7-8	TRBJ2-7	.	TGTGCCAGCAGCTCCCCAGGACAGGGAACCTACGAGCAGTACTTC	CASSSPGQGTYEQYF
.	TRBV4-1	TRBJ2-7	.	TGCGCCAGCAGCCAAGCCCCCACTGGTGGCTACGAGCAGTACTTC	CASSQAPTGGYEQYF
.	TRBV16	TRBJ2-7	.	TGTGCCAGCAGCCAATCAGGACGTAGGGATGGGTACGAGCAGTACTTC	CASSQSGRRDGYEQYF
.	TRBV10-3	TRBJ1-1	few	TGTGCCATCAGTGGGTACGGGGAAGGGTGGGAAGCTTTCTTT	CAISGYGEGWEAFF
.	TRBV19	TRBJ2-3	.	TGTGCCAGCTCCGAGGGGGATACGCAGTATTTT	CASSEGDTQYF
TRBD2	TRBV28	TRBJ2-1	.	TGTGCCAGCAGTTCTCCGGGAGGTGGCTCCTACAATGAGCAGTTCTTC	CASSSPGGGSYNEQFF
TRBD2	TRBV4-2	TRBJ2-1	.	TGTGCCAGCACTCATCTAGCGGGGGTCTACAATGAGCAGTTCTTC	CASTHLAGVYNEQFF
.	TRBV14	TRBJ1-2	.	TGTGCCAGCAGCCAAGTTGGGAGGAATGGCTACACCTTC	CASSQVGRNGYTF
.	TRBV19	TRBJ2-3	.	TGTGCCAGTAGTTTTGGAGGGCCCGGAGATACGCAGTATTTT	CASSFGGPGDTQYF
TRBD1	TRBV10-3	TRBJ2-7	once	TGTGCCATCATCAGCCGGGACAGGGTTAACGAGCAGTACTTC	CAIISRDRVNEQYF
TRBD1	TRBV16	TRBJ2-1	.	TGTGCCAGCAGCCCCCGGACAGGGTACAATGAGCAGTTCTTC	CASSPRTGYNEQFF
TRBD1	TRBV9	TRBJ1-1	.	TGTGCCAGCAGCCTAGGGACAGGGCTGAGCAACACTGAAGCTTTCTTT	CASSLGTGLSNTEAFF
.	TRBV18	TRBJ1-5	.	TGTGCCAGCCTGGAGAATAGCAATCAGCCCCAGCATTTT	CASLENSNQPQHF
.	TRBV27	TRBJ2-2	.	TGTGCCAGCAGGGTGACTAGAATAAACACCGGGGAGCTGTTTTTT	CASRVTRINTGELFF
.	TRBV30	TRBJ2-1	.	TGTGCCTGGAGGGCAGGACACTACAATGAGCAGTTCTTC	CAWRAGHYNEQFF